This T cell receptor (beta chain) emerged from a study of control samples from healthy donors and cancer patients. Sequencing used immunoSEQ multiplex PCR; TCRdb keeps in-frame clones, though not all of them. This table has roughly 150,000 clones, over 90% appearing once. The CDR3 sequence is 13 residues long. V was cut by 5 bases and J by 3 bases, with 11 bases left in between. Per germline, CDR1 MDHEN and CDR2 SYDVKM. The chain links TRBV28 to TRBJ2-7; tentatively, D is TRBD1 (6 bases). The sample was blood. This receptor was identified in a man in his forties or fifties in good health. CDR3 amino acids: CASSIGGIYEQYF. Here the CDR3 DNA reads TGTGCCAGCAGTATAGGGGGTATCTACGAGCAGTACTTC.